The clone carrying this TCR beta chain was found a few times. Its antigen remains unidentified. Each CDR3 protein is one row after TCRdb ran MiXCR on the 5' RACE reads. This sample carries under 550,000 distinct CDR3 sequences, more than 25% of them seen once, and the ten largest clones take about 0.9%. V gave up 2 bases and J gave up 2 bases, with 7 bases separating them. The V gene's germline CDR1 is MNHEY and CDR2 SMNVEV (reference sequence). CDR3 length: 13 amino acids. These data originate in a study of CD8 T cells in ankylosing spondylitis. The study's findings and limits: Ankylosing spondylitis blood appeared to be characterized by a TCR beta motif of under ten highly homologous variants. In peripheral blood, disease-linked CD8+ clones occurred at relatively low frequencies.

The TCR sequence derives from a male donor with ankylosing spondylitis. Material for sequencing was blood, either unsorted or a sorted T cell fraction (not recorded which). This chain links TRBV27 with TRBJ2-7; D may be TRBD2 (6 bases). The CDR3 here is CASSLRETYEQYF. The CDR3 bases are TGTGCCAGCAGTTTACGGGAGACCTACGAGCAGTACTTC.